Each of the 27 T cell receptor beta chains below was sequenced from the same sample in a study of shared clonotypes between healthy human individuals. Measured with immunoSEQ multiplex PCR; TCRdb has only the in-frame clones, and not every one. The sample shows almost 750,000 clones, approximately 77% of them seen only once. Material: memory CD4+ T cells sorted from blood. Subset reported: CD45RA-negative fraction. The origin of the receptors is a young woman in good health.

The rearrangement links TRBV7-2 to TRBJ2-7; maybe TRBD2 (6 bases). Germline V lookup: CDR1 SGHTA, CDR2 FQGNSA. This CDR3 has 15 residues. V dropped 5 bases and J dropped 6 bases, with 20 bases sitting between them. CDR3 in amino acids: CASSRRGPTGSEQYF. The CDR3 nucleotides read TGTGCCAGCAGCCGGAGGGGCCCCACGGGCAGCGAGCAGTACTTC.

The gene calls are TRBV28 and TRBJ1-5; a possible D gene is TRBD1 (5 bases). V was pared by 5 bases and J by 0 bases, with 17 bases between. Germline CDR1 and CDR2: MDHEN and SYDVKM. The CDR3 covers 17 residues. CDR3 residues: CASSEINGGNSNQPQHF. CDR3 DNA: TGTGCCAGCAGTGAGATAAACGGGGGAAATAGCAATCAGCCCCAGCATTTT.

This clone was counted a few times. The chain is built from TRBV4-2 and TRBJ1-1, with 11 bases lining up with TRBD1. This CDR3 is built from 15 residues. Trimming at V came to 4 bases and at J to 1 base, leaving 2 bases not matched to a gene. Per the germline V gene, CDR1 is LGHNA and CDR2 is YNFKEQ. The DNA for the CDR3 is TGTGCCAGCAGCCGTGGGACAGGGGGGAACACTGAAGCTTTCTTT. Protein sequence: CASSRGTGGNTEAFF.

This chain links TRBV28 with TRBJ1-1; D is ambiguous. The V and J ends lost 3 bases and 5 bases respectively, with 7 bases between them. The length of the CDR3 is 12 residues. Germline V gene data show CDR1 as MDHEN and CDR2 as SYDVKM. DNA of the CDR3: TGTGCCAGCAGTTTGAAAAGGACTGAAGCTTTCTTT. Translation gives CASSLKRTEAFF.

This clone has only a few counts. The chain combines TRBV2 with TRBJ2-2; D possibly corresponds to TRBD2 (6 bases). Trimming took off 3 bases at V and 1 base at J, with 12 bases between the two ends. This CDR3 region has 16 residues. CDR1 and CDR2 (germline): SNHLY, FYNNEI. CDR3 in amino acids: CASSELSSVNTGELFF. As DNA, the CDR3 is TGTGCCAGCAGTGAGCTATCTAGCGTGAACACCGGGGAGCTGTTTTTT.

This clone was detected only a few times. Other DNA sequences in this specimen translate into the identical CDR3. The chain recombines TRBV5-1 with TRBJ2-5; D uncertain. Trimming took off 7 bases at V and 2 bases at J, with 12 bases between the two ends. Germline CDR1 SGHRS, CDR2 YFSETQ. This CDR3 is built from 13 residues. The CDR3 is CASSLQFQETQYF. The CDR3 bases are TGCGCCAGCTCCTTGCAATTTCAAGAGACCCAGTACTTC. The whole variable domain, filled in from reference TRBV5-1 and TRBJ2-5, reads KAGVTQTPRYLIKTRGQQVTLSCSPISGHRSVSWYQQTPGQGLQFLFEYFSETQRNKGNFPGRFSGRQFSNSRSEMNVSTLELGDSALYLCASSLQFQETQYFGPGTRLLVL.

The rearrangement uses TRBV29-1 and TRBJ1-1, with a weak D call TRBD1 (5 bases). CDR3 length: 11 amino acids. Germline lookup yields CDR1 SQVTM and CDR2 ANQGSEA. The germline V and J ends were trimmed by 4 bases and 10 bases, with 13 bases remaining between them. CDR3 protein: CSVVGRVGAFF. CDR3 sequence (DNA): TGCAGCGTTGTCGGCAGGGTCGGAGCTTTCTTT.

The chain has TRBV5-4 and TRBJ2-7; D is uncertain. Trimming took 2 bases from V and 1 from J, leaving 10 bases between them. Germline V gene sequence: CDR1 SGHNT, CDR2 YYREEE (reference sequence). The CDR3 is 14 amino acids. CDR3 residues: CASSFASESYEQYF. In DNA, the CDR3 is TGTGCCAGCAGCTTCGCGAGCGAGTCCTACGAGCAGTACTTC.

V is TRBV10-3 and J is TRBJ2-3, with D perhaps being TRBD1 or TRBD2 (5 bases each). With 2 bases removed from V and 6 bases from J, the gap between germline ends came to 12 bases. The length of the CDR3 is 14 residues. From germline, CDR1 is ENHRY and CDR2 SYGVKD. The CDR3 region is CAISEAPGADTQYF. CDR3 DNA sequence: TGTGCCATCAGTGAGGCCCCCGGGGCGGATACGCAGTATTTT.

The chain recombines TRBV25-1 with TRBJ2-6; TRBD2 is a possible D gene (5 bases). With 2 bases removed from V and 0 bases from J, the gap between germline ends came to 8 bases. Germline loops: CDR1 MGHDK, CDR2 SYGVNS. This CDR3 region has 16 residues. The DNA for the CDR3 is TGTGCCAGCAGTGAAGGGCGGGTCTCTGGGGCCAACGTCCTGACTTTC. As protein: CASSEGRVSGANVLTF. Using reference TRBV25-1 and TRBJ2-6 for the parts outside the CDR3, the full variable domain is EADIYQTPRYLVIGTGKKITLECSQTMGHDKMYWYQQDPGMELHLIHYSYGVNSTEKGDLSSESTVSRIRTEHFPLTLESARPSHTSQYLCASSEGRVSGANVLTFGAGSRLTVL.

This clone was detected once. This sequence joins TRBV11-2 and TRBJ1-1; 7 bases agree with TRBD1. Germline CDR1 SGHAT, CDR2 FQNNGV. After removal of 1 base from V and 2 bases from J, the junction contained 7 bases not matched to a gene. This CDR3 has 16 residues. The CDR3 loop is CASSLGRGRRNTEAFF. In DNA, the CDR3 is TGTGCCAGCAGCTTAGGTAGGGGGCGACGAAACACTGAAGCTTTCTTT.

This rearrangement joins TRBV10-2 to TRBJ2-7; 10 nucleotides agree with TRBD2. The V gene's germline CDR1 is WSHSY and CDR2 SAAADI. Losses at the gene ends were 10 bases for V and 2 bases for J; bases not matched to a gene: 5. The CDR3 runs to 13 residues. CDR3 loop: CATLAGETYEQYF. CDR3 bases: TGCGCCACCCTAGCGGGGGAGACCTACGAGCAGTACTTC.

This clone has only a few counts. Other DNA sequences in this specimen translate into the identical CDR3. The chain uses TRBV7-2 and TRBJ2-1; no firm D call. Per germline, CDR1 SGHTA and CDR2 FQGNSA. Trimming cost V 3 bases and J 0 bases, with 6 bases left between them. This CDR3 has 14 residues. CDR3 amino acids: CASSFSSSYNEQFF. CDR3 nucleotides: TGTGCCAGCAGCTTCTCTAGCTCCTACAATGAGCAGTTCTTC.

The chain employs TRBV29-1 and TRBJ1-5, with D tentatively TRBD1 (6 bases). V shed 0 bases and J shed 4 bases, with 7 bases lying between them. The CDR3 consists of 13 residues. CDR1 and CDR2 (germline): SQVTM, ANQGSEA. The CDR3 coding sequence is TGCAGCGTTGAAGAAGGGGGGAATCAGCCCCAGCATTTT. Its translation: CSVEEGGNQPQHF.

CDR3 coding DNA: TGTGCCATCAGGAGGGGTGCTAATGAAAAACTGTTTTTT. This sequence encodes CAIRRGANEKLFF. V is TRBV10-3 and J is TRBJ1-4; tentatively, D is TRBD1 (5 bases). CDR1 is ENHRY, CDR2 SYGVKD, per germline. The CDR3 covers 13 residues. Trimming cost V 6 bases and J 3 bases, with 8 bases left between them.

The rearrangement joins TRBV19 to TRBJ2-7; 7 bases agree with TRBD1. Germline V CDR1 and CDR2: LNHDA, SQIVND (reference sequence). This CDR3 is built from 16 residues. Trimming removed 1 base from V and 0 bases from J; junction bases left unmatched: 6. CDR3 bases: TGTGCCAGTAGTATAGCAAGGGGGCCTACCTCCTACGAGCAGTACTTC. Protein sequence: CASSIARGPTSYEQYF.

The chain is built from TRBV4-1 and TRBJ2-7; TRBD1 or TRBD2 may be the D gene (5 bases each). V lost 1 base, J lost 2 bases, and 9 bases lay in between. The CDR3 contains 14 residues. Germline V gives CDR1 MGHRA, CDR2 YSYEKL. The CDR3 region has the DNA TGCGCCAGCAGCCAAGGTTGGGGGACCTACGAGCAGTACTTC. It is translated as CASSQGWGTYEQYF.

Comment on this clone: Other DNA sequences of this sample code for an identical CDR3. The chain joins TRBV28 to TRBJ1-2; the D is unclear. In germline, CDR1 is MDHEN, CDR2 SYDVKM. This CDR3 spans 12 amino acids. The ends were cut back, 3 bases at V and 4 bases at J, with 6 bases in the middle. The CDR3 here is CASSLGTYGYTF. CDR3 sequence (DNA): TGTGCCAGCAGTTTGGGTACCTATGGCTACACCTTC.

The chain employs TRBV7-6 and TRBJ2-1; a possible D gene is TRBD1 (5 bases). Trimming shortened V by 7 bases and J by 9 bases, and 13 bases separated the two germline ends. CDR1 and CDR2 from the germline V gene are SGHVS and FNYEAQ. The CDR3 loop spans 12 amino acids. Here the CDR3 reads CASIRRAAEQFF. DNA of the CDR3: TGTGCCAGCATCCGCAGGGCAGCTGAGCAGTTCTTC.

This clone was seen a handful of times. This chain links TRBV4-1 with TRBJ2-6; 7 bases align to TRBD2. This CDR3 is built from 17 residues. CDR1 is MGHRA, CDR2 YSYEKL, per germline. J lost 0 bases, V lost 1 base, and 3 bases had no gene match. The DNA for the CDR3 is TGCGCCAGCAGCCAAGGACTAGCTCTCTCTGGGGCCAACGTCCTGACTTTC. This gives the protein CASSQGLALSGANVLTF.

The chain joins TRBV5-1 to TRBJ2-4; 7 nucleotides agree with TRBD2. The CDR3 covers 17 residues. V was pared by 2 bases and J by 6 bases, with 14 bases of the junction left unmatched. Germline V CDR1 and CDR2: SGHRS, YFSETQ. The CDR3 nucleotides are TGCGCCAGCAGCTTACGGACGGGGGACTACATGGGAAACATTCAGTACTTC. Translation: CASSLRTGDYMGNIQYF. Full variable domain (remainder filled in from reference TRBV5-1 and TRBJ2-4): KAGVTQTPRYLIKTRGQQVTLSCSPISGHRSVSWYQQTPGQGLQFLFEYFSETQRNKGNFPGRFSGRQFSNSRSEMNVSTLELGDSALYLCASSLRTGDYMGNIQYFGAGTRLSVL.

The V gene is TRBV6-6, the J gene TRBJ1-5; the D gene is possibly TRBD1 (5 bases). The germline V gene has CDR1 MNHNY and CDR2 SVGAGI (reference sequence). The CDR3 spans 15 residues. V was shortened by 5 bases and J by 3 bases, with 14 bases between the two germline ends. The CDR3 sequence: CASSLNRPLNQPQHF. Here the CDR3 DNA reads TGTGCCAGCAGTCTGAACAGGCCCCTCAATCAGCCCCAGCATTTT.

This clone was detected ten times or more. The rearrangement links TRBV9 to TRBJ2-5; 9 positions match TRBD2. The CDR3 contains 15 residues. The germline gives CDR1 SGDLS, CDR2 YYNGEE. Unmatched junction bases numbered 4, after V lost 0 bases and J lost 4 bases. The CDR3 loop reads CASSVDSSGIETQYF. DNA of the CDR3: TGTGCCAGCAGCGTAGATTCTAGCGGGATAGAGACCCAGTACTTC.

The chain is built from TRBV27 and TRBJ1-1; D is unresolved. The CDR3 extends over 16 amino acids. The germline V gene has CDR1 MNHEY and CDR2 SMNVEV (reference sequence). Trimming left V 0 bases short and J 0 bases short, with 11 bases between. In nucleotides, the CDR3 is TGTGCCAGCAGTTTATCCCGGCAGGTCTTGAACACTGAAGCTTTCTTT. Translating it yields CASSLSRQVLNTEAFF.

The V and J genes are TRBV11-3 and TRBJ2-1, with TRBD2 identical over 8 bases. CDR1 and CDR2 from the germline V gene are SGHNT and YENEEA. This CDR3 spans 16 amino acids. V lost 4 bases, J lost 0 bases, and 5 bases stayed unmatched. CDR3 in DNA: TGTGCCAGCAGCTCTAGCGGGCCAAGCTCCTACAATGAGCAGTTCTTC. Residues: CASSSSGPSSYNEQFF.

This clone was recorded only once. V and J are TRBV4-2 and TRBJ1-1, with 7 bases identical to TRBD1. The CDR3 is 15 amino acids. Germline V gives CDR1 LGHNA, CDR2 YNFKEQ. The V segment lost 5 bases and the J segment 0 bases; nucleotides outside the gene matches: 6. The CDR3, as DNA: TGTGCCAGCAGCGGGAGGGGGCAGCTGAACACTGAAGCTTTCTTT. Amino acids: CASSGRGQLNTEAFF.

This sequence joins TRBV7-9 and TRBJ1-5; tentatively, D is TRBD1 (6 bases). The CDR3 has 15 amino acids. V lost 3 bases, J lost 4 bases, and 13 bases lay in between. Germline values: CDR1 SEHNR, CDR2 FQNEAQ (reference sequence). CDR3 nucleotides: TGTGCCAGCAGCTTGTTCGGGGGCGGAAATCAGCCCCAGCATTTT. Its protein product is CASSLFGGGNQPQHF. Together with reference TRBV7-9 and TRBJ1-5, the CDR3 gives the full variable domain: DTGVSQNPRHKITKRGQNVTFRCDPISEHNRLYWYRQTLGQGPEFLTYFQNEAQLEKSRLLSDRFSAERPKGSFSTLEIQRTEQGDSAMYLCASSLFGGGNQPQHFGDGTRLSIL.